This T cell receptor (beta chain) is drawn from a study of cytomegalovirus exposure and HLA in healthy donors. Turning to the study itself: A prior analysis found about 110 million unique TCR beta sequences from around 200 million T cells. There were 70 million to 95 million unique TCRs (from HLA-typed donors) in an early data release.

PCR used 60 Vbeta primers and 13 Jbeta primers. Profiling relied on immunoSEQ multiplex PCR, and the TCRdb table lists in-frame clones only, not all of them. The sample yields 170,000 or so clones, about three quarters seen once. A word on this clone: The antigen is undetermined.

The study's findings and limits: Earlier analysis looked at TCR beta V segments, and most were productive about 87% or about 30% of the time. Later analysis reportedly placed an Asian-associated ancestry cluster below the roughly 680-donor mean in N-insertions.

Germline-derived CDR1 and CDR2 are MDHEN and SYDVKM. This CDR3 has 12 residues. The ends were cut back, 8 bases at V and 2 bases at J, with 10 bases in the middle. The specimen was PBMCs. This TCR derives from a woman in her 30s in good health and CMV-seropositive. The chain couples TRBV28 to TRBJ2-7; D gene ambiguous. This CDR3 is CASFSSAYEQYF. The CDR3 region has the DNA TGTGCCAGCTTCTCATCGGCCTACGAGCAGTACTTC.